The 17 T cell receptor beta chains in this list originate from one sample, sequenced in a study of Graves' ophthalmopathy and Graves' hyperthyroidism. TCR beta CDR3 amplification used RNA transcripts. HTBI primers were used in a first-round RT-PCR, which preceded a second-round multiplex PCR. TCRdb analysed the multiplex PCR reads with MiXCR anew, one entry per CDR3 protein. The table lists a few hundred thousand distinct CDR3 sequences, 15% to 17% of them singletons. What was sequenced was peripheral blood. The source is a woman younger than 35 with stable Graves' hyperthyroidism.

This clonotype was seen at least ten times. The V and J genes are TRBV28 and TRBJ2-7; D may be TRBD2 (6 bases). V shed 3 bases and J shed 5 bases, with 17 bases lying between them. This CDR3 has 15 amino acids. Germline CDR1 is MDHEN and CDR2 is SYDVKM. CDR3 loop: CASSLGGERIHEQYF. The CDR3 DNA sequence: TGTGCCAGCAGTTTGGGCGGGGAGAGAATCCACGAGCAGTACTTC.

At least ten counts were recorded for this clonotype. V gene TRBV6-1 combines with J gene TRBJ1-2; tentatively, D is TRBD1 (5 bases). The CDR3 totals 13 residues. V was shortened by 7 bases and J by 4 bases, with 13 bases between the two germline ends. CDR1 MNHNS and CDR2 SASEGT come from the germline V gene. CDR3 amino acids: CASITGVFYGYTF. DNA for the CDR3: TGTGCCAGCATAACGGGGGTTTTCTATGGCTACACCTTC.

V gene TRBV4-2 combines with J gene TRBJ2-2; TRBD2 matches 9 bases. This CDR3 contains 19 residues. V trimming: 1 base; J trimming: 4 bases; junction bases outside the gene matches: 13. Germline loops: CDR1 LGHNA, CDR2 YNFKEQ. CDR3 DNA: TGTGCCAGCAGCCAAGCCCCATTACATAGCGGGGGCCTCACCGGGGAGCTGTTTTTT. This sequence encodes CASSQAPLHSGGLTGELFF.

This clonotype was seen at least ten times. One end of the junction varies from germline; a read error may be responsible. This sequence joins TRBV29-1 and TRBJ2-2; no definite D call. This CDR3 region has 12 residues. Germline V lookup: CDR1 SQVTM, CDR2 ANQGSEA. The CDR3 is CSVEMNSGELFF. DNA of the CDR3: TGCAGCGTTGAAATGAACTCCGGGGAGCTGTTTTTT.

This clonotype was counted at least ten times. This chain connects TRBV5-1 to TRBJ2-2; TRBD2 aligns across 10 bases. V was pared by 0 bases and J by 2 bases, with 4 bases of the junction left unmatched. The CDR3 runs to 17 residues. Germline assignment: CDR1 SGHRS and CDR2 YFSETQ. This chain's CDR3 is CASSLDWTSGNTGELFF. CDR3 nucleotide sequence: TGCGCCAGCAGCTTGGATTGGACTAGCGGAAACACCGGGGAGCTGTTTTTT.

In this sample, this clonotype turned up many times. The V call is TRBV24-1, the J call TRBJ1-5; TRBD1 matches at 7 bases. There are 15 residues in the CDR3. Germline assignment: CDR1 KGHDR and CDR2 SFDVKD. V was clipped by 3 bases and J by 4 bases; unmatched bases: 5. Here the CDR3 DNA reads TGTGCCACCAGTGATCGACAGGGAAGAAATCAGCCCCAGCATTTT. This codes for CATSDRQGRNQPQHF.

This clonotype has at least ten counts. This chain joins TRBV11-2 and TRBJ2-7; possibly TRBD1 or TRBD2 for D (5 bases each). CDR3 length: 13 amino acids. Trimming took off 5 bases at V and 5 bases at J, with 13 bases between the two ends. Germline values: CDR1 SGHAT, CDR2 FQNNGV. The CDR3, as DNA: TGTGCCAGCAGCGGGACCGGTCGAAACGAGCAGTACTTC. It yields the protein CASSGTGRNEQYF.

This clonotype was observed many times. The rearrangement uses TRBV2 and TRBJ2-7; no clear D. CDR1 SNHLY and CDR2 FYNNEI come from the germline V gene. This CDR3 is 14 amino acids long. Trimming cost V 2 bases and J 3 bases, with 11 bases left between them. The CDR3 nucleotides are TGTGCCAGCAGTGAACGTCTAGGATACTACGAGCAGTACTTC. Its translation: CASSERLGYYEQYF.

In regard to this clonotype: A much larger clone lies one base from this, so it may be a read error. The chain combines TRBV20-1 with TRBJ2-7, with 11 positions matching TRBD2. From germline, CDR1 is DFQATT and CDR2 SNEGSKA (reference sequence). The CDR3 covers 14 residues. The chain's CDR3 is CSASSGGARDEQCF. DNA of the CDR3: TGCAGTGCTAGTAGCGGGGGGGCCAGGGACGAGCAGTGCTTC.

This clonotype appeared a few times. The gene calls are TRBV7-2 and TRBJ2-7, with TRBD2 matching over 7 bases. Losses at the gene ends were 3 bases for V and 2 bases for J; bases not matched to a gene: 4. This CDR3 region has 14 residues. Germline CDR1 SGHTA, CDR2 FQGNSA. The CDR3 sequence: CASSLWGGAYEQYF. CDR3 in DNA: TGTGCCAGCAGCTTGTGGGGGGGGGCCTACGAGCAGTACTTC.

This clonotype has a count of ten or more. The chain is built from TRBV12-3 or TRBV12-4 and TRBJ2-7; TRBD2 agrees at 9 bases. V dropped 3 bases and J dropped 5; count of bases not matched to a gene: 11. The CDR3 is 16 amino acids. CDR3 sequence reads: CASSLGGGGNLNEQYF. CDR3 coding DNA: TGTGCCAGCAGTTTGGGCGGGGGGGGCAATCTCAACGAGCAGTACTTC.

This chain uses TRBV24-1 with TRBJ1-5; 9 bases are a match to TRBD1. The CDR3 spans 17 residues. Losses at the gene ends were 3 bases for V and 7 bases for J; bases not matched to a gene: 12. The germline V gene encodes CDR1 KGHDR and CDR2 SFDVKD. The CDR3 reads CATSDTTTGQGAQPQHF. CDR3 DNA sequence: TGTGCCACCAGTGATACCACGACGGGACAGGGAGCCCAGCCCCAGCATTTT.

This clonotype was picked up many times. V and J are TRBV12-3 or TRBV12-4 and TRBJ2-7; D gene uncertain. The CDR3 loop spans 11 amino acids. V lost 1 base and J lost 11, with 9 bases in between. The CDR3 bases are TGTGCCAGCAGTTTAGGCAGTAGTAAGTACTTC. As protein: CASSLGSSKYF.

The chain links TRBV5-5 to TRBJ2-2; D is undetermined. CDR3 length: 13 amino acids. Trimming stripped 2 bases from V and 4 bases from J, with 6 bases between. CDR1 is SGHKS, CDR2 YYEKEE, per germline (reference sequence). The CDR3 sequence: CASSFVGTGELFF. CDR3 in DNA: TGTGCCAGCAGCTTTGTGGGCACCGGGGAGCTGTTTTTT.

This clonotype was detected many times. This chain uses TRBV27 with TRBJ2-5, with D perhaps TRBD2 (6 bases). Germline CDR1 MNHEY, CDR2 SMNVEV (reference sequence). V gave up 3 bases and J gave up 12 bases, with 17 bases separating them. This CDR3 has 13 amino acids. The CDR3 DNA follows: TGTGCCAGCAGTTTCGGAGGGGCCGGTCCCAAGTACTTC. Amino acid sequence: CASSFGGAGPKYF.

This clonotype was observed many times. The chain combines TRBV12-3 or TRBV12-4 with TRBJ1-1; 7 positions agree with TRBD1. V gave up 7 bases and J gave up 5 bases; unmatched junction bases: 13. The CDR3 extends over 15 amino acids. The CDR3 DNA reads TGTGCCAGCACCTTGCGACAGGGATATGGGACTGAAGCTTTCTTT. Translated, it gives CASTLRQGYGTEAFF.

This clonotype was observed many times. The chain is built from TRBV19 and TRBJ1-1, with D possibly being TRBD1 (5 bases). The V gene lost 5 bases and the J gene lost 3 bases, with 13 bases spanning the gap. Germline assignment: CDR1 LNHDA and CDR2 SQIVND (reference sequence). The CDR3 runs to 14 residues. CDR3 DNA: TGTGCCAGTAGTGGTTGGCTGGGACACACTGAAGCTTTCTTT. This encodes CASSGWLGHTEAFF.